This T cell receptor (beta chain) was captured by sequencing in a study of identical twins. There are many counts of this clonotype. A single record per CDR3 protein comes from TCRdb applying MiXCR to the 5' RACE reads. The table records hundreds of thousands of distinct CDR3 sequences, about 18% of them present only once. V was shortened by 3 bases and J by 6 bases, with 12 bases between the two germline ends. Germline CDR1 reads MNHEY; CDR2 reads SMNVEV (reference sequence). CDR3 length: 13 amino acids. These records were also assigned to another study, of T cells expressing NK-cell markers. From that report: TCR beta repertoires came from sorted CD3+CD56+NKG2C+, CD3+CD56+NKG2C- and CD3+CD56-NKG2C+ T cells. Out of eight donors sequenced, seven tested HCMV-seropositive and the remaining one seronegative. A few donors' CD3+CD56-NKG2C+ cells were dominated by the same clonotypes.

This chain links TRBV27 with TRBJ2-7; no clear D. The specimen was PBMCs. The sequence was obtained from a young woman in good health. The CDR3 sequence: CASSFGVSGEQYF. The CDR3 DNA is TGTGCCAGCAGTTTTGGGGTTTCCGGCGAGCAGTACTTC.